These 3 T cell receptor beta chains originate from one sample sequenced in a study of blood T cell repertoires in COVID-19. Clones were read by immunoSEQ multiplex PCR, and TCRdb kept only the in-frame ones, dropping some. The data contain around 6,700 clones, approximately 91% of them seen just once; the ten biggest clones take up about a fifth. Input material: peripheral blood. These receptors all come from a human donor in a cohort sampled during active COVID-19.

The chain's CDR3 is CASSPGLAGGPGKEQFF. The CDR3 DNA reads TGTGCCAGCAGCCCGGGACTAGCGGGAGGGCCCGGTAAGGAGCAGTTCTTC. The chain carries TRBV7-9 and TRBJ2-1; 16 bases agree with TRBD2. After removal of 5 bases from V and 10 bases from J, the junction contained 11 bases not matched to a gene. From germline, CDR1 is SEHNR and CDR2 FQNEAQ (reference sequence). This CDR3 has 17 residues.

V usage is TRBV19 and J usage is TRBJ2-2; 9 bases line up with TRBD2. Per germline, CDR1 LNHDA and CDR2 SQIVND (reference sequence). Trimming removed 3 bases from V and 2 bases from J; junction bases left unmatched: 7. There are 17 residues in the CDR3. The CDR3 region has the DNA TGTGCCAGTAGTATCTCAAGCGGGAGGACCAACACCGGGGAGCTGTTTTTT. Its translation: CASSISSGRTNTGELFF.

The rearrangement joins TRBV28 to TRBJ1-4; TRBD1 matches at 9 bases. V shed 5 bases, J shed 7 bases, and the junction held 5 bases outside the gene matches. The germline V gene encodes CDR1 MDHEN and CDR2 SYDVKM. This CDR3 has 14 residues. The CDR3 DNA is TGTGCCAGCAGTCTACAGGGGGCGGCTGAAAAACTGTTTTTT. Translation: CASSLQGAAEKLFF.